The 14 T cell receptor beta chains below were found in one sample sequenced in a study of T cell changes during pregnancy in multiple sclerosis. Profiled with immunoSEQ multiplex PCR; TCRdb holds only in-frame clones, not every one. The table has tens of thousands of clones, 90% seen once. The sequencing here drew on CD4+ T cells from peripheral blood mononuclear cells, taken in the first trimester of pregnancy. The receptors stem from a female donor with multiple sclerosis, enrolled in a pregnancy study.

The CDR3 spells CASSLQGTRDGGGYTF. The CDR3 DNA reads TGTGCCAGCAGCTTACAGGGGACGCGAGACGGCGGTGGCTACACCTTC. The genes are TRBV7-2 and TRBJ1-2; D is perhaps TRBD1 (6 bases). CDR1 is SGHTA, CDR2 FQGNSA, per germline. With 2 bases removed from V and 7 bases from J, the gap between germline ends came to 20 bases. The CDR3 contains 16 residues.

V and J are TRBV6-5 and TRBJ1-6; 8 positions agree with TRBD1. The CDR3 spans 14 residues. CDR1 and CDR2 (germline): MNHEY, SVGAGI. Unmatched junction bases numbered 3, after V lost 2 bases and J lost 9 bases. As DNA, the CDR3 is TGTGCCAGCAGTTACGATGACAGGGGTTCACCCCTCCACTTT. Residues: CASSYDDRGSPLHF.

V usage is TRBV11-3 and J usage is TRBJ2-1; TRBD1 matches at 11 bases. The CDR3 has 14 amino acids. After removal of 5 bases from V and 7 bases from J, the junction contained 4 bases not matched to a gene. Germline V gene sequence: CDR1 SGHNT, CDR2 YENEEA. The CDR3 bases are TGTGCCAGCAGCCCCGGGACAGGGGGGAATGAGCAGTTCTTC. Encoded protein: CASSPGTGGNEQFF.

J is TRBJ2-7 and V is TRBV5-5; 7 nucleotides match TRBD1. V gave up 4 bases and J gave up 0 bases; unmatched junction bases: 7. Germline-derived CDR1 and CDR2 are SGHKS and YYEKEE (reference sequence). The CDR3 length is 15 residues. This chain's CDR3 is CASSHSQGSSYEQYF. DNA of the CDR3: TGTGCCAGCAGCCACTCACAGGGGAGCTCCTACGAGCAGTACTTC. Full variable domain (rest looked up from reference TRBV5-5 and TRBJ2-7): DAGVTQSPTHLIKTRGQQVTLRCSPISGHKSVSWYQQVLGQGPQFIFQYYEKEERGRGNFPDRFSARQFPNYSSELNVNALLLGDSALYLCASSHSQGSSYEQYFGPGTRLTVT.

The table lists this clone with a count of one. The rearrangement links TRBV4-1 to TRBJ2-5, with TRBD1 identical over 9 bases. The germline V gene encodes CDR1 MGHRA and CDR2 YSYEKL. The CDR3 consists of 17 residues. Germline trimming cut 3 bases from V and 9 bases from J; bases unmatched to any gene: 17. The CDR3 region has the DNA TGCGCCAGCAGCCACCCGGGACAGGGCCTCCGAGGGGGGGCCCAGTACTTC. This gives the protein CASSHPGQGLRGGAQYF.

The rearrangement links TRBV11-3 to TRBJ1-2; the D is unclear. Germline lookup yields CDR1 SGHNT and CDR2 YENEEA. The CDR3 totals 13 residues. V lost 5 bases and J lost 8, with 15 bases in between. CDR3 coding DNA: TGTGCCAGCAGCGAAACGAGTCTCGGGGGCTACACCTTC. This translates into CASSETSLGGYTF.

The count of this clone is one. The rearrangement uses TRBV18 and TRBJ2-5; 8 bases match TRBD2. Germline CDR1 is KGHSH and CDR2 is LQKENI. With 4 bases clipped from V and 3 bases from J, the junction kept 4 bases outside the gene matches. The CDR3 is 14 amino acids. The CDR3 here is CASSRRAGEETQYF. In DNA form, the CDR3 reads TGTGCCAGCTCACGAAGAGCGGGGGAAGAGACCCAGTACTTC.

The chain employs TRBV18 and TRBJ2-4; the D is unclear. Germline lookup yields CDR1 KGHSH and CDR2 LQKENI. Trimming stripped 5 bases from V and 0 bases from J, with 14 bases between. This CDR3 comprises 16 residues. The CDR3 loop reads CASSMLTDTAKNIQYF. The CDR3 DNA follows: TGTGCCAGCTCAATGTTAACAGATACAGCCAAAAACATTCAGTACTTC.

The chain combines TRBV15 with TRBJ1-4; D perhaps matches TRBD1 (6 bases). Germline CDR1 reads LNHNV; CDR2 reads YYDKDF (reference sequence). This CDR3 is 17 amino acids long. V was cut by 3 bases and J by 7 bases, with 21 bases left in between. The CDR3 DNA follows: TGTGCCACCAGCAGTGGGCAGGGAGGGGGTAGAGGTGAAAAACTGTTTTTT. It encodes CATSSGQGGGRGEKLFF.

The chain recombines TRBV29-1 with TRBJ2-1, with 7 bases lining up with TRBD1. CDR3 length: 12 amino acids. Germline V CDR1 and CDR2: SQVTM, ANQGSEA. The ends lost 7 bases at V and 5 bases at J; junction bases unmatched: 5. The DNA for the CDR3 is TGCAGCGCAGGGGGTAGCGACAATGAGCAGTTCTTC. Its protein is CSAGGSDNEQFF.

The chain couples TRBV18 to TRBJ2-1; 7 bases fit TRBD1. Germline loops: CDR1 KGHSH, CDR2 LQKENI. The CDR3 is 14 amino acids. Germline trimming cut 3 bases from V and 2 bases from J; bases unmatched to any gene: 1. CDR3 bases: TGTGCCAGCTCACCGGACAGGACCTACAATGAGCAGTTCTTC. Protein: CASSPDRTYNEQFF.

V and J are TRBV4-3 and TRBJ1-2, with 8 bases that match TRBD1. This CDR3 spans 15 amino acids. The V and J ends lost 0 bases and 8 bases, in that order; junction bases with no gene match: 8. The germline V gene encodes CDR1 LGHNA and CDR2 YSLEER. The CDR3 nucleotides read TGCGCCAGCAGCCAAGAGCTTAGGACAGGGAAAGGCTACACCTTC. Its translation is CASSQELRTGKGYTF.

This chain joins TRBV19 and TRBJ1-1; possible D gene TRBD1, 6 bases. Trimming cost V 4 bases and J 1 base, with 13 bases left between them. The CDR3 consists of 15 residues. Germline lookup yields CDR1 LNHDA and CDR2 SQIVND (reference sequence). In DNA form, the CDR3 reads TGTGCCAGTAGTACCGACAGGTCAGGGAACACTGAAGCTTTCTTT. The encoded protein is CASSTDRSGNTEAFF.

This sequence joins TRBV5-1 and TRBJ2-3; 10 nucleotides match TRBD2. The CDR3 sequence is 15 residues long. Germline CDR1 and CDR2: SGHRS and YFSETQ. V was pared by 1 base and J by 6 bases, with 5 bases of the junction left unmatched. In DNA, the CDR3 is TGCGCCAGCAGCTTGCCTAGCGGGGGTGGTGATACGCAGTATTTT. Its translation is CASSLPSGGGDTQYF. The complete variable domain, with remaining parts taken from reference TRBV5-1 and TRBJ2-3, reads KAGVTQTPRYLIKTRGQQVTLSCSPISGHRSVSWYQQTPGQGLQFLFEYFSETQRNKGNFPGRFSGRQFSNSRSEMNVSTLELGDSALYLCASSLPSGGGDTQYFGPGTRLTVL.